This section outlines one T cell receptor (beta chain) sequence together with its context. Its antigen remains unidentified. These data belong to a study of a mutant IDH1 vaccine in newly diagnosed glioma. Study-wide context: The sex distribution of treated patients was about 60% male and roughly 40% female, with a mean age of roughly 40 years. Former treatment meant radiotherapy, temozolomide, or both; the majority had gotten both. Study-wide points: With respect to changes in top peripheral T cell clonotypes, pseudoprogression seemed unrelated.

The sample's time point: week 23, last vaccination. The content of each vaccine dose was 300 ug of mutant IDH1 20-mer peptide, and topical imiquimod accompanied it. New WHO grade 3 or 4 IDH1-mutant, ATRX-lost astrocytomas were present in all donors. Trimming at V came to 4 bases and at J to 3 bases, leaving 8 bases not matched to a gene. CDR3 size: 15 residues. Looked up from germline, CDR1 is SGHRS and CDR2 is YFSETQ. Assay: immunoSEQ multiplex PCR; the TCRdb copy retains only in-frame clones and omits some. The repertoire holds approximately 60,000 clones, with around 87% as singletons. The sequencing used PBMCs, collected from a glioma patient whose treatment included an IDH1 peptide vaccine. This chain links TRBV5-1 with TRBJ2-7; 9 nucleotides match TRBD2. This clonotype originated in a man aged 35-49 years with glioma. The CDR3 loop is CASSKTSGLFYEQYF. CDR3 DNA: TGCGCCAGCAGCAAGACTAGCGGACTGTTCTACGAGCAGTACTTC.